The 6 T cell receptor beta chains in this list originate from one sample, sequenced in a study of CD8+CD57+ T cells in acquired aplastic anemia. TCR beta VDJ and CDR3 profiling used genomic DNA as template. Each CDR3 protein gets one entry after TCRdb re-called the reads with MiXCR. The repertoire has around 180,000 distinct CDR3 sequences, just under 65% of them found once; the top ten carry under 50%. The specimen was sorted CD4+, CD8+, or CD8+CD57+ T cells (not recorded which) from PBMCs. The receptors were sampled from a human donor in good health.

As for this clonotype: An end of the junction does not agree with germline; a read error may underlie this. CDR3 in amino acids: CASSLGRRRKLFF. Written as DNA, the CDR3 is TGTGCTAGCAGCTTAGGAAGGCGAAGAAAACTGTTTTTT. V usage is TRBV7-7 and J usage is TRBJ1-4; no clear D. Germline assignment: CDR1 SSHAT and CDR2 FNYEAQ (reference sequence). The CDR3 extends over 13 amino acids.

This chain uses TRBV29-1 with TRBJ2-7; D is unresolved. Germline V gene sequence: CDR1 SQVTM, CDR2 ANQGSEA. The CDR3 has 15 amino acids. Trimming removed 0 bases from V and 2 bases from J, with 14 bases in between. The CDR3 DNA sequence: TGCAGCGTTGAAGATGAAAAGGGCGCAGCCTACGAGCAGTACTTC. Translated: CSVEDEKGAAYEQYF.

This chain connects TRBV7-9 to TRBJ2-5; 11 nucleotides align to TRBD2. The J call is uncertain, as TRBJ2-7 better fits the DNA end. In germline, CDR1 is SEHNR, CDR2 FQNEAQ (reference sequence). The CDR3 runs to 15 residues. CDR3 amino acids: CASSLTSGGVNEQYF. The CDR3, as DNA: TGTGCCAGCAGCCTTACTAGCGGGGGTGTGAACGAGCAGTACTTC.

In its sample, this clonotype was seen a few times. The chain joins TRBV25-1 to TRBJ1-5; 8 positions agree with TRBD1. The CDR3 is 14 amino acids. In germline, CDR1 is MGHDK, CDR2 SYGVNS. The trim removed 6 bases at V and 6 bases at J, leaving 7 bases unmatched. This CDR3 is CASRQGDLGQPQHF. CDR3 nucleotides: TGTGCCAGCAGACAGGGGGATTTGGGTCAGCCCCAGCATTTT.

This clonotype has a single count. In this CDR3 the conserved last residue, phenylalanine or tryptophan, is missing, so a read error is likely. J is TRBJ2-1 and V is TRBV20-1, with 9 bases identical to TRBD1. Unmatched junction bases numbered 2, after V lost 6 bases and J lost 2 bases. The CDR3 has 13 amino acids. Germline CDR1 DFQATT, CDR2 SNEGSKA (reference sequence). The CDR3 protein is CSAGTGTYNEQFL. CDR3 DNA sequence: TGCAGTGCCGGGACAGGGACCTACAATGAGCAGTTCCTC.

CDR3: CASSPDRVGYYEQYF. CDR3 DNA sequence: TGTGCCAGCAGCCCGGACAGGGTCGGATACTACGAGCAGTACTTC. The chain uses TRBV7-3 and TRBJ2-7; 8 nucleotides match TRBD1. This CDR3 spans 15 amino acids. J was trimmed by 3 bases and V by 5 bases; bases with no gene match: 9. Germline CDR1 and CDR2: SGHTA and FQGTGA. The entire variable domain, with the rest obtained from reference TRBV7-3 and TRBJ2-7, is as follows: GAGVSQTPSNKVTEKGKYVELRCDPISGHTALYWYRQSLGQGPEFLIYFQGTGAADDSGLPNDRFFAVRPEGSVSTLKIQRTERGDSAVYLCASSPDRVGYYEQYFGPGTRLTVT.